The present T cell receptor (beta chain) was sequenced within a study of blood T cell repertoires in COVID-19. Study processing details: Estimation of nucleated cell counts was performed using reference gene primer amplification. Produced via immunoSEQ multiplex PCR; TCRdb's table is partial and in-frame only. Clonal size and the V and J genes are those of that table, whereas D and trimming came from the DNA. The sample includes roughly 200,000 clones, around 90% of them seen just once. With 2 bases clipped from V and 4 bases from J, the junction kept 3 bases outside the gene matches. Germline V gene sequence: CDR1 KGHSH, CDR2 LQKENI. The CDR3 has 15 amino acids.

The clonotype comes from a man aged 35 to 55 with acute or convalescent COVID-19. Sequencing was performed on peripheral blood. The chain uses TRBV18 and TRBJ2-5; 11 bases fit TRBD1. This CDR3 reads CASSPAGTGGETQYF. The CDR3 DNA reads as TGTGCCAGCTCACCAGCCGGGACAGGGGGAGAGACCCAGTACTTC.